This T cell receptor (beta chain) was sequenced in a study of glioma-infiltrating T cells after dendritic cell vaccination. Study overall: Samples are from glioblastoma patients in Phase I and II dendritic cell vaccine trials. Monocyte-derived dendritic cells, cultured approximately 7 days with IL-4 and GM-CSF, were pulsed with autologous tumor lysate. Study findings and constraints: TCR clonality showed no direct relationship with survival.

This clone was detected only a few times. Antigen specificity is unknown. Libraries were prepared by immunoSEQ multiplex PCR; TCRdb keeps only in-frame clonotypes and omits some of them. The table records tens of thousands of clones, more than 75% of them present only once. This CDR3 contains 15 residues. V was trimmed by 4 bases and J by 0 bases, leaving 12 bases between them. Germline V gene data show CDR1 as SGHRS and CDR2 as YFSETQ. Sequencing used blood, obtained before dendritic cell vaccination. The V call is TRBV5-1, the J call TRBJ2-3; maybe TRBD1 (5 bases). This TCR was recovered from a human donor with glioblastoma. The CDR3 protein is CASSPAGHSTDTQYF. The CDR3 region has the DNA TGCGCCAGCAGCCCGGCCGGACACAGCACAGATACGCAGTATTTT.